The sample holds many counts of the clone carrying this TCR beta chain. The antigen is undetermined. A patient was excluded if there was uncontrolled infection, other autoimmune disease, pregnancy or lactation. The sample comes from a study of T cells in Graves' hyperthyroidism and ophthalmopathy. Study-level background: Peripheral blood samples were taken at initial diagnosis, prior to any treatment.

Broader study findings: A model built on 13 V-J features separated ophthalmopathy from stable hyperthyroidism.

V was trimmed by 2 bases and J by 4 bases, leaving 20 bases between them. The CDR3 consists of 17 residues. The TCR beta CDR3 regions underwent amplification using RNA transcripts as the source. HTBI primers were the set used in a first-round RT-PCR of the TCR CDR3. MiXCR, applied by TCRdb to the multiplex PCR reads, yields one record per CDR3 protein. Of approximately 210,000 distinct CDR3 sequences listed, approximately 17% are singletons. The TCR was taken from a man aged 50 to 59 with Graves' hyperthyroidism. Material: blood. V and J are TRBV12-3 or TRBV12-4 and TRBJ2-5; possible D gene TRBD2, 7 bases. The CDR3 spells CASSLYGGGQGRETQYF. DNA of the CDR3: TGTGCCAGCAGTTTATATGGGGGGGGCCAGGGGCGAGAGACCCAGTACTTC.